This T cell receptor beta chain is from a study of blood T cell repertoires in COVID-19. For the study at large: Donors in the United States, Italy and Spain gave samples during acute or convalescent COVID-19. PBMCs, B-cell-depleted T cells, or T cells were the source of the cDNA or gDNA that made up the material.

TCRdb's copy holds only in-frame clones and misses some; the assay was immunoSEQ multiplex PCR. The profile covers 220,000 or so clones, with about 80% appearing a single time and about 3% taken by the ten largest. The CDR3 extends over 13 amino acids. Germline CDR1 LNHDA, CDR2 SQIVND (reference sequence). V gave up 7 bases and J gave up 0 bases, with 9 bases separating them. This clone was recorded many times. The rearrangement joins TRBV19 to TRBJ1-1; D is unclear. This clonotype was sampled from a woman in her twenties or thirties who had recovered from COVID-19. The sample taken for sequencing was peripheral blood. CDR3 in DNA: TGTGCCAGTACCCCCGTTATGAACACTGAAGCTTTCTTT. Translation: CASTPVMNTEAFF.